The clone carrying this T cell receptor (beta chain) came up once. The record originates from a study of glioma-infiltrating T cells after dendritic cell vaccination. Noted time point: after dendritic cell vaccination, including at tumor progression/relapse. Isocitrate dehydrogenase mutation was absent in all glioblastoma patients. J lost 10 bases, V lost 4 bases, and 10 bases had no gene match. Germline CDR1 and CDR2: SGDLS and YYNGEE. The CDR3 runs 15 residues. Here immunoSEQ multiplex PCR was the method, and the copy in TCRdb shows in-frame clones only, minus some. The table shows 85,000 to 100,000 clones, with around four fifths occurring only once.

The clonotype originates from a human donor with glioblastoma. The input for sequencing was blood, taken after dendritic cell vaccination. The rearrangement joins TRBV9 to TRBJ2-1; the match to TRBD2 covers 11 bases. CDR3 bases: TGTGCCAGCAGCACATTAGCGGGAGGGCCGGGCGAGCAGTTCTTC. Translating gives CASSTLAGGPGEQFF.